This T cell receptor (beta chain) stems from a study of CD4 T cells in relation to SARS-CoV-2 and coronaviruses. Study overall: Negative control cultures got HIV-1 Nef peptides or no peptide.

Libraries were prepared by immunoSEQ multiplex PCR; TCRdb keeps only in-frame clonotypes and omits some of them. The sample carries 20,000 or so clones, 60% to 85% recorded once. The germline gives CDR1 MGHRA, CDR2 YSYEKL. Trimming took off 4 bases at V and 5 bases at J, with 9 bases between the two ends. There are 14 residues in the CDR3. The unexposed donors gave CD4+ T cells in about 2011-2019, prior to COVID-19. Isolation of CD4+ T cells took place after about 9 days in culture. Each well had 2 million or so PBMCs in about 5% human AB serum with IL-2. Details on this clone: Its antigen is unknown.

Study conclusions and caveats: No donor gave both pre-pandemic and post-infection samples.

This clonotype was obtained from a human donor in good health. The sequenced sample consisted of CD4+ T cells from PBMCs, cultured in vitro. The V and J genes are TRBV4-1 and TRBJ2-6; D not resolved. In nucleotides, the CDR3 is TGCGCCAGCAGCCGACACCTTAGGGCCAACGTCCTGACTTTC. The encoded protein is CASSRHLRANVLTF.